This paragraph reports one T cell receptor (beta chain). This sample is part of a study of blood T cell repertoires in COVID-19. Whole-study context: Material from acute and convalescent COVID-19 was sourced from the United States, Italy and Spain. T cells, B-cell-depleted T cells, or PBMCs supplied cDNA or gDNA.

Per the original data handling: Counts of nucleated cells, estimated from reference gene primer amplification, were obtained. Produced via immunoSEQ multiplex PCR; TCRdb's table is partial and in-frame only. V and J calls and clone size follow that table, whereas D and trimming were derived from the DNA. The sample contains some 220,000 clones, more than 75% of which appear only once. Germline V gene sequence: CDR1 SEHNR, CDR2 FQNEAQ (reference sequence). The CDR3 runs 16 residues. V lost 5 bases and J 1 base, leaving 18 bases between the germline ends. The chain uses TRBV7-9 and TRBJ2-7, with D possibly being TRBD1 (6 bases). The sample taken for sequencing was peripheral blood. This TCR was recovered from a human donor in a cohort sampled during active COVID-19. The CDR3 protein is CASSLTGSLKSYEQYF. The CDR3 DNA reads TGTGCCAGCAGCCTAACAGGGTCCCTGAAATCCTACGAGCAGTACTTC.